This paragraph covers one TCR beta chain sequence. With 5 bases removed from V and 5 bases from J, the gap between germline ends came to 12 bases. The CDR3 sequence is 13 residues long. The germline CDR1 and CDR2 sequences are SGHNT and YENEEA. This sample was taken from a study of PD-1 blockade in classical Hodgkin lymphoma. Every patient experienced relapse after autologous stem cell transplantation, and brentuximab vedotin exposure varied. The table came from immunoSEQ multiplex PCR; TCRdb's copy has only in-frame clones and leaves some out. The repertoire holds 20,000 to 30,000 clones, with 81% as singletons.

This sequence was found in a human donor with classical Hodgkin lymphoma. The chain links TRBV11-3 to TRBJ2-5; no reliable D call. This specimen was peripheral blood mononuclear cells (PBMCs), taken before the second cycle of nivolumab. This CDR3 is CASSPPESETQYF. CDR3 sequence (DNA): TGTGCCAGCAGCCCCCCAGAGAGTGAGACCCAGTACTTC.